The 12 T cell receptor beta chains in this list originate from one sample, sequenced in a study of radiation and T cells in renal cell carcinoma. Repertoires were generated with immunoSEQ multiplex PCR, while TCRdb's copy carries only in-frame clones and drops some. The sample includes some 44,000 clones, roughly 80% seen only once; the top ten take 27%. Time point described: blood 4 weeks post-SBRT, at nephrectomy. Treatment given: 15 Gy SBRT to primary tumor, nephrectomy 4 weeks later. The specimen was blood, collected from a patient whose treatment included radiotherapy and nephrectomy. The receptors come from a woman in her sixties or seventies with renal cell carcinoma.

The chain employs TRBV5-1 and TRBJ2-1, with 12 bases lining up with TRBD1. V was pared by 5 bases and J by 6 bases, with 6 bases of the junction left unmatched. This CDR3 has 15 residues. Germline lookup yields CDR1 SGHRS and CDR2 YFSETQ. CDR3 loop: CASSPGTGGINEQFF. The CDR3 nucleotides are TGCGCCAGCAGTCCCGGGACAGGGGGCATCAATGAGCAGTTCTTC. The full variable domain, with the rest looked up from reference TRBV5-1 and TRBJ2-1, is KAGVTQTPRYLIKTRGQQVTLSCSPISGHRSVSWYQQTPGQGLQFLFEYFSETQRNKGNFPGRFSGRQFSNSRSEMNVSTLELGDSALYLCASSPGTGGINEQFFGPGTRLTVL.

The J gene is TRBJ1-6, the V gene TRBV5-6; no reliable D call. Germline V lookup: CDR1 SGHDT, CDR2 YYEEEE. The ends were cut back, 1 base at V and 8 bases at J, with 7 bases in the middle. The CDR3 is 13 residues long. CDR3 sequence (DNA): TGTGCCAGCAGCTTGCGGATCGATTCACCCCTCCACTTT. Translated, it gives CASSLRIDSPLHF.

This clone has a single count. The rearrangement links TRBV18 to TRBJ2-1, with D possibly matching TRBD2 (6 bases). CDR3 length equals 13 residues. Germline CDR1 and CDR2: KGHSH and LQKENI. Trimming shortened V by 5 bases and J by 4 bases, and 9 bases separated the two germline ends. For the CDR3, the DNA is TGTGCCAGCTCATACGGAGGGTACAATGAGCAGTTCTTC. Its protein is CASSYGGYNEQFF.

The chain couples TRBV4-1 to TRBJ2-5; 7 positions agree with TRBD2. The CDR3 has 14 amino acids. Trimming cost V 3 bases and J 7 bases; bases outside gene matches: 8. Germline CDR1 MGHRA, CDR2 YSYEKL. For the CDR3, the DNA is TGCGCCAGCAGCCAGCTAGCGGCTAGCAGGACCCAGTACTTC. Protein product: CASSQLAASRTQYF.

This clone was observed a few times. J is TRBJ1-1 and V is TRBV30; TRBD1 is a possible D gene (5 bases). CDR1 and CDR2 (germline): GTSNPN, SVGIG (reference sequence). The CDR3 loop spans 14 amino acids. Trimming removed 3 bases at V and 1 base at J, with 12 bases between. In nucleotides, the CDR3 is TGTGCCTGGAGAGGCCCGGGGGGGAACACTGAAGCTTTCTTT. It codes for CAWRGPGGNTEAFF.

The J gene is TRBJ2-7, the V gene TRBV5-6; D unresolved. With 2 bases removed from V and 0 bases from J, the gap between germline ends came to 9 bases. This CDR3 comprises 14 residues. Germline V gene data show CDR1 as SGHDT and CDR2 as YYEEEE. The CDR3 DNA reads as TGTGCCAGCAGCTTACAGACCTACTCCTACGAGCAGTACTTC. This sequence encodes CASSLQTYSYEQYF.

The V call is TRBV29-1, the J call TRBJ2-5; 9 bases align to TRBD2. The CDR3 is 12 residues long. Germline-derived CDR1 and CDR2 are SQVTM and ANQGSEA. Losses at the gene ends were 5 bases for V and 4 bases for J; bases not matched to a gene: 2. The CDR3 sequence: CSVRGGGETQYF. The DNA of the CDR3 is TGCAGCGTTCGCGGGGGGGGAGAGACCCAGTACTTC.

The chain is built from TRBV4-1 and TRBJ2-7; 10 nucleotides align to TRBD2. Trimming at V came to 0 bases and at J to 6 bases, leaving 2 bases not matched to a gene. The CDR3 is 14 residues long. Germline loops: CDR1 MGHRA, CDR2 YSYEKL. The CDR3 is CASSQESGRGEQYF. DNA of the CDR3: TGCGCCAGCAGCCAAGAGAGCGGGAGGGGCGAGCAGTACTTC.

Turning to this clone: At one end, the junction sequence differs from germline, possibly due to a read error. Other DNA sequences within the sample encode an identical CDR3. The V call is TRBV5-1, the J call TRBJ2-5; tentative D call: TRBD2 (6 bases). The V gene's germline CDR1 is SGHRS and CDR2 YFSETQ. The CDR3 extends over 16 amino acids. The CDR3 sequence: CASSLDLSGAIETQYF. The CDR3 DNA reads as TGCGCCAGCAGCTTGGATCTTAGCGGCGCTATAGAGACTCAGTACTTC.

The chain combines TRBV7-2 with TRBJ1-2; the D gene is possibly TRBD1 (5 bases). Germline V gene data show CDR1 as SGHTA and CDR2 as FQGNSA. This CDR3 has 17 amino acids. Trimming shortened V by 0 bases and J by 3 bases, and 17 bases separated the two germline ends. CDR3 sequence (DNA): TGTGCCAGCAGCTTAGCTAATTTGGCAGGGAGGGACTATGGCTACACCTTC. Translation: CASSLANLAGRDYGYTF.

The gene calls are TRBV11-2 and TRBJ2-2; D ambiguous. Trimming removed 5 bases at V and 2 bases at J, with 15 bases between. Germline CDR1 SGHAT, CDR2 FQNNGV. The CDR3 length is 16 residues. CDR3 region: CASSRRPDFNTGELFF. The DNA for the CDR3 is TGTGCCAGCAGCCGTCGGCCGGATTTCAACACCGGGGAGCTGTTTTTT.

The CDR3 DNA reads as TGCGCCAGCAGTGACGGGAGGGTCACAGATACGCAGTATTTT. It yields the protein CASSDGRVTDTQYF. The chain is built from TRBV10-2 and TRBJ2-3, with 8 bases matching TRBD2. This CDR3 region has 14 residues. V lost 3 bases and J lost 2; bases outside the gene matches: 1. CDR1 is WSHSY, CDR2 SAAADI, per germline.